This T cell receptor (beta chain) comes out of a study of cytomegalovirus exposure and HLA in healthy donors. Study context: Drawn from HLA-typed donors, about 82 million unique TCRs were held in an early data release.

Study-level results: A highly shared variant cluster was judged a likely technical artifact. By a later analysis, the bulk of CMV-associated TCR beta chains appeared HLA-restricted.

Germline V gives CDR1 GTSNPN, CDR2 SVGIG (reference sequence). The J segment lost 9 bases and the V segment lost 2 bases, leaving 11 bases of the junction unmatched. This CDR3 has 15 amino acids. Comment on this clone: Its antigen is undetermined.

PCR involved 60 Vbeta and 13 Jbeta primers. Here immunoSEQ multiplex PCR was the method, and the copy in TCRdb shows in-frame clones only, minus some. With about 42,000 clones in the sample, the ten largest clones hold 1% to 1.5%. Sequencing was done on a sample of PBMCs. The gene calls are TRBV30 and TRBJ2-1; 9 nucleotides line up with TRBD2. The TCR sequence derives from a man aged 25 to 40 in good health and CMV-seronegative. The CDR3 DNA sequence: TGTGCCTGGAGTATCGCGGGAGGGCTTCGGGTTGAGCAGTTCTTC. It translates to CAWSIAGGLRVEQFF.